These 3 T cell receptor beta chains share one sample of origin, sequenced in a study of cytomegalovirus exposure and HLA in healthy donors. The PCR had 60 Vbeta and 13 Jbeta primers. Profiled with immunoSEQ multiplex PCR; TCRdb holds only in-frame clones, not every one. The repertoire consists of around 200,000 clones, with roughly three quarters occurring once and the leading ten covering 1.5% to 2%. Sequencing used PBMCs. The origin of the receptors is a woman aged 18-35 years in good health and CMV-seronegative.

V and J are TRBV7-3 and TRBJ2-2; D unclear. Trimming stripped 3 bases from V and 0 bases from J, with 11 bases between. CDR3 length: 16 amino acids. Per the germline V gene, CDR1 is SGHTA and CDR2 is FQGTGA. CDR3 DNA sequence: TGTGCCAGCAGCTTGACACCATCCGCGAACACCGGGGAGCTGTTTTTT. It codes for CASSLTPSANTGELFF.

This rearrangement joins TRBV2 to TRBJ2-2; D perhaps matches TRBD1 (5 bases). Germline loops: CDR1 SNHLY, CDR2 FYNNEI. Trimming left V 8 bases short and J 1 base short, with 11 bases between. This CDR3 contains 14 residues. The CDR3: CASGDSLNTGELFF. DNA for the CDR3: TGTGCCAGCGGAGACAGCTTGAACACCGGGGAGCTGTTTTTT.

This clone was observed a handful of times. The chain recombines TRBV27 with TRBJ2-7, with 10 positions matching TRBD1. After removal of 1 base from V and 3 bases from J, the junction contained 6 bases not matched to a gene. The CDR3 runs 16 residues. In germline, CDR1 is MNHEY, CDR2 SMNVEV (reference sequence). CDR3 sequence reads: CASSLFRDRGIYEQYF. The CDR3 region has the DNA TGTGCCAGCAGTTTATTCCGGGACAGGGGAATCTACGAGCAGTACTTC.